The sequence of this TCR beta chain was determined in a study of response to subunit inactivated influenza vaccine. Study observations and caveats: Only a handful of new T cells, the authors suggested, are recruited with each seasonal influenza vaccination.

The CDR3 has 14 residues. The V end lost 1 base, the J end lost 9 bases, and 13 bases lay between the germline ends. Germline loops: CDR1 SGHTA, CDR2 FQGNSA. A remark on this clonotype: The target antigen is unknown.

TCRdb itself ran the RT-PCR reads through MiXCR, one entry per CDR3 protein. The table lists roughly 630,000 distinct CDR3 sequences, about 15% of them singletons. This rearrangement joins TRBV7-2 to TRBJ2-1; maybe TRBD1 (6 bases). The sequence was collected from a man aged 50 or older who received an inactivated influenza vaccine. The sequencing used PBMCs from blood, collected roughly 2 weeks before vaccination. CDR3 residues: CASSLGRQGIEQFF. The DNA of the CDR3 is TGTGCCAGCAGCTTAGGTCGTCAGGGGATTGAGCAGTTCTTC.